The present T cell receptor (beta chain) was sequenced within a study of metastatic and nonmetastatic thyroid tumors. Study outcomes and limitations: For both blood and tumor, malignant thyroid tumors reportedly showed significantly higher TCR beta diversity than benign nodules did.

This clone was detected many times. What it binds is unknown. TCRdb re-clonotyped the PCR reads through MiXCR. The sample consists of around 30,000 clones, 15% of them appearing once. Until they underwent thyroid surgery, no patient had received any treatment. The material sequenced was blood. This sequence originates from a male donor with papillary thyroid cancer or a benign thyroid nodule (not recorded which). Some clones in this sample may be carry-over from other donors' samples.

The CDR3 here is CASSPPAEAGELFF. DNA of the CDR3: TGTGCCAGCTCACCCCCTGCCGAGGCCGGGGAGCTGTTTTTT. V and J are TRBV18 and TRBJ2-2; D is unresolved. CDR3 length: 14 residues. Trimming left V 3 bases short and J 6 bases short, with 11 bases between. Germline V gives CDR1 KGHSH, CDR2 LQKENI.